This TCR beta chain emerged from a study of cytotoxic CD8 clonotypes in ibrutinib-treated CLL. Study-level background: Complete response was seen in 2 patients and partial in approximately 25; some 12 progressed and around 14 stayed remitted after a median roughly six years. The study's findings and limits: Increased clonality at ibrutinib response gave way to a return toward baseline at progression. Under therapy, public clonotypes either contracted or stayed stable, and they were uncommon.

The repertoire was sequenced with immunoSEQ multiplex PCR; TCRdb's copy has only in-frame clones and lacks some. Altogether some 200,000 clones are present, over 55% being singletons, with the ten largest covering over 10%. Trimming cost V 1 base and J 1 base; bases outside gene matches: 8. The CDR3 covers 16 residues. Looked up from germline, CDR1 is SGHRS and CDR2 is YFSETQ. About this clone itself: The antigen remains undetermined.

The sequence was collected from a human donor with chronic lymphocytic leukemia. The sample in question was PBMCs, obtained after 24 months of ibrutinib treatment. The chain has TRBV5-1 and TRBJ2-7; 7 bases match TRBD1. Here the CDR3 DNA reads TGCGCCAGCAGCTTGTATATTGGACAGGTGTCCTACGAGCAGTACTTC. This codes for CASSLYIGQVSYEQYF.